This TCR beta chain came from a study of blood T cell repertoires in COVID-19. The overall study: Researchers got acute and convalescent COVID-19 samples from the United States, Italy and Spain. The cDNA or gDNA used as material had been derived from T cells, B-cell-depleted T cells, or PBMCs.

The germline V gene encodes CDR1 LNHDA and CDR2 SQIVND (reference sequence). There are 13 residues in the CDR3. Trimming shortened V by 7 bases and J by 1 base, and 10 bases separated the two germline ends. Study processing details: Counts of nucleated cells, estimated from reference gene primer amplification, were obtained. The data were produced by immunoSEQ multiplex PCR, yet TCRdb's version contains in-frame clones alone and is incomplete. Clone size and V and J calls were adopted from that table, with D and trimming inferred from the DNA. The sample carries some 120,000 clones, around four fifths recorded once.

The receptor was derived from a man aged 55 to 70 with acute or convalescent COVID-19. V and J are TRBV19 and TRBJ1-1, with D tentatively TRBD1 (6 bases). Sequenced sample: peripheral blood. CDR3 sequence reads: CASIRTENTEAFF. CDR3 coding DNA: TGTGCCAGTATAAGGACAGAGAACACTGAAGCTTTCTTT.